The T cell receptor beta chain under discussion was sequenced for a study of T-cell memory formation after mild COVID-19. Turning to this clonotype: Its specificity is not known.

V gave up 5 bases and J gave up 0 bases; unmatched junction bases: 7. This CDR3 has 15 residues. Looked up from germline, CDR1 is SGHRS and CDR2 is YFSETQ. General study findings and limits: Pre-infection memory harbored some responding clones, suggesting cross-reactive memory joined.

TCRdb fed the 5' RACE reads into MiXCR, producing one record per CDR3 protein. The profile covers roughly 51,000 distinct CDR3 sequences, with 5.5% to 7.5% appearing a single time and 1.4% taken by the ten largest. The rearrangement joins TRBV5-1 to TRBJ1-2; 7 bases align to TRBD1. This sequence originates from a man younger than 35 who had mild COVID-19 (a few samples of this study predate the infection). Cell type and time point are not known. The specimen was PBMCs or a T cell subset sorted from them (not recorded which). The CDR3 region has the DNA TGCGCCAGCAGGCGGGACAGAGATACTAACTATGGCTACACCTTC. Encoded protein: CASRRDRDTNYGYTF.